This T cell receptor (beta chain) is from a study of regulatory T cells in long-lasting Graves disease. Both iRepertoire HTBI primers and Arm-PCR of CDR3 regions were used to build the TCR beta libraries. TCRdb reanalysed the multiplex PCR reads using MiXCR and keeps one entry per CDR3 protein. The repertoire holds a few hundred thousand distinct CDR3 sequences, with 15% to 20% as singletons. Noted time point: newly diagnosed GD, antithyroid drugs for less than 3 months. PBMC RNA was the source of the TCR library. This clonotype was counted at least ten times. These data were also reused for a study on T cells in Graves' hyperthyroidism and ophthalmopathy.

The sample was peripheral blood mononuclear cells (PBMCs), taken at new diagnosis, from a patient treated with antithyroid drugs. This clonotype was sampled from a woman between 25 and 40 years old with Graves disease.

CDR3 in amino acids: CASGYEQFF. The CDR3 DNA sequence: TGTGCCAGCGGGTATGAGCAGTTCTTC. This chain links TRBV6-1 with TRBJ2-1; D not resolved. Per germline, CDR1 MNHNS and CDR2 SASEGT. Trimming cost V 8 bases and J 8 bases, with 4 bases left between them. This CDR3 is 9 amino acids long.